This TCR beta chain was profiled in a study of control samples from healthy donors and cancer patients (TCRdb year 2020). The method was the immunoSEQ multiplex PCR assay. TCRdb provides this immuneACCESS table in a form limited to in-frame rearrangements. Some clones are lacking; in checked studies, under half of them reflect an unresolved V gene, and why the rest are absent is not known. Across this sample there are about 120,000 clones, with around nine tenths seen only once. The biggest ten clones account for 2% to 3% of the sample. Including cysteine and phenylalanine, the CDR3 has 14 amino acids. Only the CDR3 DNA is retained, 42 bases long and in frame from the first base. Trimming costs V 4 bases and J 8 bases, and their ends lie 12 bases apart. CDR1 is given as LGHDT and CDR2 as YNNKEL, both from the germline V gene (reference sequence). Notes on this clone: Its antigen is not yet known. No base quality values were provided; no much bigger clone lies one nucleotide off.

In this chain, TRBV3-1 (or the pseudogene TRBV3-2) is recombined with TRBJ1-6; the D gene cannot be named for sure. The sequenced sample consisted of blood. This sequence originates from a woman aged 70 to 79 in good health. The sequence in DNA is TGTGCCAGCAGCCTCCGGGCCGGAGATTCACCCCTCCACTTT. This codes for CASSLRAGDSPLHF.